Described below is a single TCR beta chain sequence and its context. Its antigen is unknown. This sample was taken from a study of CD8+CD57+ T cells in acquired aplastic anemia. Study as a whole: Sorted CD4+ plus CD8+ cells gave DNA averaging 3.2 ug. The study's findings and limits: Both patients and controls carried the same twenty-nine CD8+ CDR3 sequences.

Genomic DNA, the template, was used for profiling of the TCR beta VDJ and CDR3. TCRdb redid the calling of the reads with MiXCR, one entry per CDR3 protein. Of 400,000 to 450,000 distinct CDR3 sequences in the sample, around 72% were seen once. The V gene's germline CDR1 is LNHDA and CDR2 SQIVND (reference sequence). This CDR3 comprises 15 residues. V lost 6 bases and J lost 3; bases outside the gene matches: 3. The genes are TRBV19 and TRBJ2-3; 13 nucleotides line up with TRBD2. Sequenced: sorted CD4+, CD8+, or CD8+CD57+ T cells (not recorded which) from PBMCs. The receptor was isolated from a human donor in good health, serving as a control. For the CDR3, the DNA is TGTGCCAGTAGACGGACTAGCGGGAGTACAGATACGCAGTATTTT. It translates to CASRRTSGSTDTQYF.